The 28 T cell receptor beta chains presented below share a single source sample, sequenced in a study of cytomegalovirus exposure and HLA in healthy donors. In the PCR, 60 Vbeta and 13 Jbeta primers were used. Sequencing was performed with immunoSEQ multiplex PCR; in TCRdb, only in-frame clones are kept and a portion is missing. The table includes around 150,000 clones, 70% to 90% detected once. The sequenced material came from PBMCs. These TCRs come from a man aged 45-60 years in good health and CMV-seronegative.

The chain links TRBV6-5 to TRBJ1-1; maybe TRBD1 (5 bases). The CDR3 spans 12 residues. CDR1 MNHEY and CDR2 SVGAGI come from the germline V gene. Trimming took 8 bases from V and 7 from J, leaving 14 bases between them. CDR3 region: CASGQGDLEAFF. The CDR3 bases are TGTGCCAGCGGGCAGGGCGATCTTGAAGCTTTCTTT.

V is TRBV2 and J is TRBJ2-5, with TRBD2 matching over 7 bases. CDR1 SNHLY and CDR2 FYNNEI come from the germline V gene. V trimming: 6 bases; J trimming: 2 bases; junction bases outside the gene matches: 0. CDR3 size: 12 residues. DNA of the CDR3: TGTGCCAGCAGACTAGCGCAAGAGACCCAGTACTTC. This gives the protein CASRLAQETQYF.

The gene calls are TRBV6-5 and TRBJ2-7; 10 positions agree with TRBD2. Germline V gene data show CDR1 as MNHEY and CDR2 as SVGAGI. The CDR3 contains 14 residues. With 5 bases clipped from V and 2 bases from J, the junction kept 3 bases outside the gene matches. The CDR3 loop is CASSRGTSAYEQYF. The CDR3 coding sequence is TGTGCCAGCAGTCGTGGGACTAGCGCCTACGAGCAGTACTTC.

The chain employs TRBV5-1 and TRBJ2-6; D uncertain. V was pared by 4 bases and J by 0 bases, with 2 bases between. Germline V gives CDR1 SGHRS, CDR2 YFSETQ. The CDR3 loop spans 13 amino acids. CDR3 in amino acids: CASSRSGANVLTF. The CDR3 nucleotides read TGCGCCAGCAGCCGCTCTGGGGCCAACGTCCTGACTTTC. The whole variable domain, remainder taken from reference TRBV5-1 and TRBJ2-6, is KAGVTQTPRYLIKTRGQQVTLSCSPISGHRSVSWYQQTPGQGLQFLFEYFSETQRNKGNFPGRFSGRQFSNSRSEMNVSTLELGDSALYLCASSRSGANVLTFGAGSRLTVL.

This chain links TRBV10-1 with TRBJ2-7, with TRBD2 matching 11 bases. In germline, CDR1 is WNHNN, CDR2 SYGVQD (reference sequence). There are 14 residues in the CDR3. V lost 3 bases to trimming and J lost 6 bases; unmatched junction nucleotides: 4. DNA of the CDR3: TGCGCCAGCAGTGAACTAGCGGGAGTTAGCGAGCAGTACTTC. This gives the protein CASSELAGVSEQYF.

The J gene is TRBJ1-2, the V gene TRBV18; TRBD1 agrees at 8 bases. Germline V lookup: CDR1 KGHSH, CDR2 LQKENI. V trimming: 4 bases; J trimming: 6 bases; junction bases outside the gene matches: 7. The CDR3 totals 14 residues. The CDR3 loop is CASSLGTGVNGYTF. The CDR3 nucleotides read TGTGCCAGCTCACTCGGGACAGGTGTTAATGGCTACACCTTC.

The rearrangement links TRBV15 to TRBJ2-7, with 9 bases fitting TRBD1. The germline V gene encodes CDR1 LNHNV and CDR2 YYDKDF (reference sequence). The CDR3 runs to 17 residues. The J segment lost 4 bases and the V segment lost 0 bases, leaving 10 bases of the junction unmatched. The CDR3 bases are TGTGCCACCAGCAGAGATCTCTGGCGGGACAGGGATTACGAGCAGTACTTC. Translated: CATSRDLWRDRDYEQYF.

The V call is TRBV7-2, the J call TRBJ1-4; 7 bases align to TRBD1. From germline, CDR1 is SGHTA and CDR2 FQGNSA. Trimming took 1 base from V and 5 from J; bases not matched to a gene: 7. The CDR3 loop spans 16 amino acids. Here the CDR3 DNA reads TGTGCCAGCAGCTTAGGTGGGGCAGGGGGAAATGAAAAACTGTTTTTT. Translated: CASSLGGAGGNEKLFF.

This chain joins TRBV2 and TRBJ2-5, with 10 bases that match TRBD1. The CDR3 contains 14 residues. J lost 4 bases, V lost 6 bases, and 5 bases had no gene match. CDR1 is SNHLY, CDR2 FYNNEI, per germline. Here the CDR3 reads CASRGDRGRETQYF. CDR3 coding DNA: TGTGCCAGCAGGGGGGACAGGGGAAGAGAGACCCAGTACTTC.

The chain recombines TRBV9 with TRBJ1-6; the D is unclear. This CDR3 comprises 15 residues. Between the trimmed V and J ends, which lost 4 bases and 6 bases, there was a span of 14 bases. CDR1 and CDR2 (germline): SGDLS, YYNGEE. CDR3 DNA: TGTGCCAGCAGCCGAAGTCGGCAGGTTAATTCACCCCTCCACTTT. Translating gives CASSRSRQVNSPLHF.

The rearrangement uses TRBV14 and TRBJ1-2; 10 nucleotides align to TRBD1. J gave up 13 bases and V 1 base, and 3 bases lay outside the gene matches. Per the germline V gene, CDR1 is SGHDN and CDR2 is FVKESK. CDR3 length: 12 amino acids. The CDR3: CASSQGWTGGTF. CDR3 coding DNA: TGTGCCAGCAGCCAAGGCTGGACAGGGGGCACCTTC.

This clone was counted only a few times. The rearrangement links TRBV6-5 to TRBJ2-7; a possible D gene is TRBD2 (6 bases). Germline V gene lookup returns CDR1 MNHEY and CDR2 SVGAGI. The CDR3 has 15 residues. V was pared by 6 bases and J by 0 bases, with 15 bases between. Here the CDR3 DNA reads TGTGCCAGCAGAAGGGACTCGAGGGGCTCCTACGAGCAGTACTTC. Protein sequence: CASRRDSRGSYEQYF.

The chain carries TRBV18 and TRBJ1-1; TRBD1 matches at 11 bases. Germline values: CDR1 KGHSH, CDR2 LQKENI. V was pared by 6 bases and J by 1 base, with 10 bases of the junction left unmatched. The CDR3 runs 17 residues. The DNA for the CDR3 is TGTGCCAGCTCGCCCCTATGGGACAGGGGGAGGAACACTGAAGCTTTCTTT. It encodes CASSPLWDRGRNTEAFF.

The sample holds one count of this clone. The rearrangement uses TRBV27 and TRBJ2-2; D might be TRBD1 (6 bases). Deletions cut 2 bases from V and 4 bases from J, with 8 bases between. There are 14 residues in the CDR3. Germline V gene sequence: CDR1 MNHEY, CDR2 SMNVEV (reference sequence). CDR3 protein: CASSLTGRTGELFF. DNA of the CDR3: TGTGCCAGCAGTTTAACAGGGCGCACCGGGGAGCTGTTTTTT.

This clone was observed a handful of times. The conserved phenylalanine or tryptophan normally closing the CDR3 is absent here, so this likely arose from a read error. The chain carries TRBV5-4 and TRBJ2-7, with 11 bases matching TRBD1. The CDR3 contains 16 residues. Trimming at V came to 1 base and at J to 7 bases, leaving 10 bases not matched to a gene. Germline V CDR1 and CDR2: SGHNT, YYREEE (reference sequence). Here the CDR3 DNA reads TGTGCCAGCAGCTTGCATGGCGGGACAGGGGGTAGGGAGCAGTACCTC. As protein: CASSLHGGTGGREQYL.

This clone has just a few counts. The chain joins TRBV6-4 to TRBJ2-3; 10 bases line up with TRBD2. V was clipped by 5 bases and J by 5 bases; unmatched bases: 7. From germline, CDR1 is MRHNA and CDR2 SNTAGT. The CDR3 length is 15 residues. The CDR3 nucleotides read TGTGCCAGCAGTAATCTAGCGGGAGCTGTAGATACGCAGTATTTT. Translation: CASSNLAGAVDTQYF.

The chain recombines TRBV7-9 with TRBJ2-7; D might be TRBD1 (6 bases). V lost 5 bases and J lost 5, with 10 bases in between. Germline values: CDR1 SEHNR, CDR2 FQNEAQ (reference sequence). The CDR3 totals 12 residues. As DNA, the CDR3 is TGTGCCAGCAGCCTCAAGGGGGACGAGCAGTACTTC. It specifies CASSLKGDEQYF.

The chain recombines TRBV9 with TRBJ2-6, with 7 positions matching TRBD1. CDR1 and CDR2 (germline): SGDLS, YYNGEE. J was trimmed by 0 bases and V by 2 bases; bases with no gene match: 11. The CDR3 loop spans 19 amino acids. The CDR3 region has the DNA TGTGCCAGCAGCGTTCAAGGGGGACAGAGCGACTCTGGGGCCAACGTCCTGACTTTC. Its protein is CASSVQGGQSDSGANVLTF.

The chain carries TRBV29-1 and TRBJ1-1; no firm D call. Trimming took 6 bases from V and 1 from J, leaving 21 bases between them. Germline CDR1 reads SQVTM; CDR2 reads ANQGSEA. The CDR3 has 16 amino acids. The CDR3 DNA reads TGCAGCGTGGGCGGACTTCCAGAAGCGGAGAACACTGAAGCTTTCTTT. This encodes CSVGGLPEAENTEAFF.

The chain carries TRBV5-1 and TRBJ2-3, with 8 bases lining up with TRBD1. Germline V gene data show CDR1 as SGHRS and CDR2 as YFSETQ. This CDR3 region has 16 residues. The V and J ends lost 0 bases and 4 bases, in that order; junction bases with no gene match: 7. The CDR3 is CASSLGTGTGSDTQYF. In DNA form, the CDR3 reads TGCGCCAGCAGCTTGGGGACAGGGACGGGATCAGATACGCAGTATTTT. The complete variable domain, with remaining parts taken from reference TRBV5-1 and TRBJ2-3, reads KAGVTQTPRYLIKTRGQQVTLSCSPISGHRSVSWYQQTPGQGLQFLFEYFSETQRNKGNFPGRFSGRQFSNSRSEMNVSTLELGDSALYLCASSLGTGTGSDTQYFGPGTRLTVL.

This chain joins TRBV30 and TRBJ2-5; possibly TRBD2 for D (6 bases). Trimming stripped 2 bases from V and 4 bases from J, with 17 bases between. The CDR3 totals 15 residues. CDR1 is GTSNPN, CDR2 SVGIG, per germline (reference sequence). CDR3 sequence reads: CAWSPPGLPGETQYF. In DNA form, the CDR3 reads TGTGCCTGGAGTCCTCCGGGACTCCCAGGAGAGACCCAGTACTTC.

The chain uses TRBV7-9 and TRBJ1-2; 10 nucleotides agree with TRBD1. Germline V CDR1 and CDR2: SEHNR, FQNEAQ (reference sequence). J gave up 10 bases and V 3 bases, and 2 bases lay outside the gene matches. The CDR3 runs 12 residues. The CDR3 coding sequence is TGTGCCAGCAGCTTGGGACAGGGGAACTACACCTTC. Its protein is CASSLGQGNYTF.

This chain joins TRBV6-1 and TRBJ1-1; D is possibly TRBD1 (5 bases). The V end lost 7 bases, the J end lost 13 bases, and 25 bases lay between the germline ends. The CDR3 runs to 14 residues. The germline gives CDR1 MNHNS, CDR2 SASEGT. The CDR3 nucleotides are TGTGCCAGCAAAGAAGACAGAATGAGGTCTAGAGGTTTCTTT. This gives the protein CASKEDRMRSRGFF.

This clone was seen only a few times. The chain recombines TRBV7-2 with TRBJ2-2, with D perhaps matching TRBD2 (6 bases). The CDR3 consists of 16 residues. From germline, CDR1 is SGHTA and CDR2 FQGNSA. V lost 5 bases to trimming and J lost 1 base, with 14 bases between them. The CDR3 loop is CASSASGTWNTGELFF. The CDR3, as DNA: TGTGCCAGCAGCGCGTCCGGGACTTGGAACACCGGGGAGCTGTTTTTT.

This clone was found a few times. The genes are TRBV7-2 and TRBJ2-1; 8 bases are a match to TRBD2. The CDR3 runs 14 residues. Germline CDR1 reads SGHTA; CDR2 reads FQGNSA. V shed 4 bases and J 4 bases; nucleotides not matched to a gene: 3. CDR3 bases: TGTGCCAGCAGCTCTCGGGGGGGTTACAATGAGCAGTTCTTC. Residues: CASSSRGGYNEQFF.

The rearrangement links TRBV5-1 to TRBJ2-1; TRBD1 might be the D (5 bases). Germline V gives CDR1 SGHRS, CDR2 YFSETQ. This CDR3 is built from 13 residues. V was cut by 2 bases and J by 9 bases, with 12 bases left in between. CDR3: CASSFTGPVEQFF. CDR3 in DNA: TGCGCCAGCAGCTTTACAGGTCCTGTTGAGCAGTTCTTC.

A single count supports this clone. The chain employs TRBV5-6 and TRBJ1-2; the match to TRBD1 covers 7 bases. The CDR3 loop spans 14 amino acids. V gave up 4 bases and J gave up 3 bases; unmatched junction bases: 6. Germline-derived CDR1 and CDR2 are SGHDT and YYEEEE. The CDR3 DNA sequence: TGTGCCAGCAGCCTAACAGGGGAGGACTATGGCTACACCTTC. Protein: CASSLTGEDYGYTF. Full variable domain (remainder filled in from reference TRBV5-6 and TRBJ1-2): DAGVTQSPTHLIKTRGQQVTLRCSPKSGHDTVSWYQQALGQGPQFIFQYYEEEERQRGNFPDRFSGHQFPNYSSELNVNALLLGDSALYLCASSLTGEDYGYTFGSGTRLTVV.

The chain links TRBV5-1 to TRBJ2-3, with 10 bases that match TRBD2. With V trimmed by 3 bases and J by 4 bases, 2 bases remained unmatched. Germline CDR1 reads SGHRS; CDR2 reads YFSETQ. The CDR3 runs to 14 residues. CDR3 coding DNA: TGCGCCAGCAGCTCAGCGGGGGGGGCAGATACGCAGTATTTT. It yields the protein CASSSAGGADTQYF.